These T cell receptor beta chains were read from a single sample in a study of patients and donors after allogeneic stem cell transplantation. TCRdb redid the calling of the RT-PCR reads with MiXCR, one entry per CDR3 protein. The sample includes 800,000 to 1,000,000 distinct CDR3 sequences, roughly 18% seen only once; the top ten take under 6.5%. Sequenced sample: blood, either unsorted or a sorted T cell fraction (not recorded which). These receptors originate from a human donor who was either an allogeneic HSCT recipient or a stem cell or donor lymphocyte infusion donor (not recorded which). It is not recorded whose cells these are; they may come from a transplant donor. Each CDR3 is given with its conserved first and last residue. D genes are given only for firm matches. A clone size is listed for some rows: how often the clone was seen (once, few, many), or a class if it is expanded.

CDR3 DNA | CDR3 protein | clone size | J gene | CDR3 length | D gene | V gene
TGCAGCGTTGGATCGGAGAATAAGACCTACGAGCAGTACTTC | CSVGSENKTYEQYF | NA | TRBJ2-7 | 14 | NA | TRBV29-1
TGTGCCAGCAGCTGGAGATCCGGGACAGGACAAGAGACCCAGTACTTC | CASSWRSGTGQETQYF | NA | TRBJ2-5 | 16 | TRBD1 | TRBV7-2
TGTGCCAGCAGCTTATCCCCGACAGTTAACACTGAAGCTTTCTTT | CASSLSPTVNTEAFF | few | TRBJ1-1 | 15 | NA | TRBV13
TGTGCCAGCAGCGTAGAACCGACAGGGGGCAGGGGGACTGAAGCTTTCTTT | CASSVEPTGGRGTEAFF | few | TRBJ1-1 | 17 | TRBD1 | TRBV9
TGTGCCAGTTCTAGCCCCGGAGGGGGCAAAAATGAGCAGTTCTTC | CASSSPGGGKNEQFF | NA | TRBJ2-1 | 15 | NA | TRBV27
TGTGCCAGCAGTCAAGGACAGGCCGCCTACAATGAGCAGTTCTTC | CASSQGQAAYNEQFF | many | TRBJ2-1 | 15 | TRBD1 | TRBV12-3/TRBV12-4
TGCAGTGCGAGCCACAGGGCAATCTCTGGAAACACCATATATTTT | CSASHRAISGNTIYF | NA | TRBJ1-3 | 15 | NA | TRBV20-1
TGCGCCAGCACTGGGGGAGTGGACACTGAAGCTTTCTTT | CASTGGVDTEAFF | NA | TRBJ1-1 | 13 | NA | TRBV5-1
TGCGCCAGCAGCAATCACACGACCTCCGGGGAGCTGTTTTTT | CASSNHTTSGELFF | NA | TRBJ2-2 | 14 | NA | TRBV5-1
TGCGCCAGCCGGGTGGGGGGGCAGAACACTGAAGCTTTCTTT | CASRVGGQNTEAFF | NA | TRBJ1-1 | 14 | NA | TRBV5-1
TGCGCCAGCTCCGAGGCTCTAGCGGGGGGCCACGAGCAGTACTTC | CASSEALAGGHEQYF | few | TRBJ2-7 | 15 | TRBD2 | TRBV5-1
TGCAGTGCTAGAGACGACATCTACGAGCAGTACTTC | CSARDDIYEQYF | few | TRBJ2-7 | 12 | NA | TRBV20-1
TGCAGTGTTGGTCGTGAAGGAAACACCATATATTTT | CSVGREGNTIYF | NA | TRBJ1-3 | 12 | NA | TRBV20-1
TGTGCCAGCAGCCGCGGACGTGTATCCAACATTCAGTACTTC | CASSRGRVSNIQYF | few | TRBJ2-4 | 14 | NA | TRBV7-2
TGTGCCAGCAGCTGGGGACTAGCGGGGGGGCCGGGCGAGCAGTACTTC | CASSWGLAGGPGEQYF | few | TRBJ2-7 | 16 | TRBD2 | TRBV7-8
TGTGCCAGCAGCCAATGGACGCGACCTTACAATGAGCAGTTCTTC | CASSQWTRPYNEQFF | few | TRBJ2-1 | 15 | NA | TRBV14
TGTGCCAGCAGCCTTACGGGGGTAGAGGATGAGCAGTTCTTC | CASSLTGVEDEQFF | few | TRBJ2-1 | 14 | NA | TRBV7-3
TGTGCCAGTAGTTACCCACAGGGGACTGGAAACACCATATATTTT | CASSYPQGTGNTIYF | NA | TRBJ1-3 | 15 | TRBD1 | TRBV19
TGTGCCAGCAGCTTGGTTCCGTTCGGGGGGGCAGATACGCAGTATTTT | CASSLVPFGGADTQYF | NA | TRBJ2-3 | 16 | TRBD2 | TRBV7-2
TGTGCCAGCAGTCAGACCGGGATAAGTAGTAATAAGCAGTACTTC | CASSQTGISSNKQYF | few | TRBJ2-7 | 15 | NA | TRBV6-1
TGTGCCACCAGTGAAACAGACCCGGGGGCCCTCTACGAGCAGTACTTC | CATSETDPGALYEQYF | NA | TRBJ2-7 | 16 | NA | TRBV24-1
TGTGCCAGCAGTGAGATAAGGGTGGGCAATGAGCAGTTCTTC | CASSEIRVGNEQFF | NA | TRBJ2-1 | 14 | NA | TRBV2
TGTGCCAGCAGTTCTAGCGGGGGGGCCAATACGCAGTATTTT | CASSSSGGANTQYF | NA | TRBJ2-3 | 14 | TRBD2 | TRBV6-5
TGTGCCAGCAGTTTACGGGAGAAAACTTACGAGCAGTACTTC | CASSLREKTYEQYF | NA | TRBJ2-7 | 14 | NA | TRBV27
TGTGCCAGCAGCCTGGGTCGACTAGCCTCCTACAATGAGCAGTTCTTC | CASSLGRLASYNEQFF | NA | TRBJ2-1 | 16 | TRBD2 | TRBV7-2
TGTGCCAGCAGCTCCATTGAACTAGGGACTGGGCAGTTCTTC | CASSSIELGTGQFF | few | TRBJ2-1 | 14 | NA | TRBV6-1
TGTGCCAGCAGTTACTCGAAAGTTAGCACAGATACGCAGTATTTT | CASSYSKVSTDTQYF | few | TRBJ2-3 | 15 | NA | TRBV6-5
TGCGCCAGCAGCTCACACAGGGTCCCCACAGATACGCAGTATTTT | CASSSHRVPTDTQYF | NA | TRBJ2-3 | 15 | NA | TRBV5-1
TGCGCCAGCAGCGCGGACAGGGCCGGCACCGGGGAGCTGTTTTTT | CASSADRAGTGELFF | few | TRBJ2-2 | 15 | TRBD1 | TRBV5-1
TGCAGTGCTCCGGGCGGGGGGCGGCCTGGCTACACCTTC | CSAPGGGRPGYTF | NA | TRBJ1-2 | 13 | NA | TRBV20-1
TGCGCCAGCAGCTTGGTTTCTAGCGGTTACAATGAGCAGTTCTTC | CASSLVSSGYNEQFF | many | TRBJ2-1 | 15 | TRBD2 | TRBV5-1
TGTGCCAGCATGGGGAGCTTCTACGAGCAGTACTTC | CASMGSFYEQYF | NA | TRBJ2-7 | 12 | NA | TRBV6-5
TGTGCCAGCAGTTACCGGGCGGGTACGGATGAGCAGTTCTTC | CASSYRAGTDEQFF | few | TRBJ2-1 | 14 | NA | TRBV7-2
TGTGCCAGCAACTATGGCTACACCTTC | CASNYGYTF | few | TRBJ1-2 | 9 | NA | TRBV6-1
TGTGCCACCAGCAGGACCGTTACGGGCACTGAAGCTTTCTTT | CATSRTVTGTEAFF | NA | TRBJ1-1 | 14 | NA | TRBV15
TGCGCCAGCAGCCAAGATCTTAACCGGGAGACCCAGTACTTC | CASSQDLNRETQYF | few | TRBJ2-5 | 14 | NA | TRBV4-1